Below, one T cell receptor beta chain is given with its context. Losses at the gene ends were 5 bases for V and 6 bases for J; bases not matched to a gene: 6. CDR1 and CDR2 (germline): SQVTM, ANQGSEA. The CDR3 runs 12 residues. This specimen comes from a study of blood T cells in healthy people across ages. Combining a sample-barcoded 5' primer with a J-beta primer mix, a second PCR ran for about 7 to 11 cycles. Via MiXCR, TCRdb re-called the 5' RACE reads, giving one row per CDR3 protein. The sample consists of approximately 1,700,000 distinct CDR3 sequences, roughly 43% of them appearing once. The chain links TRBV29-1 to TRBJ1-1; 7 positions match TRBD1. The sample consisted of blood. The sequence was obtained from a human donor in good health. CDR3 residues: CSVSQGGAEAFF. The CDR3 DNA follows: TGCAGCGTTTCGCAAGGGGGCGCTGAAGCTTTCTTT.